Listed here are 14 T cell receptor beta chains from one sample, sequenced in a study of identical twins. A single record per CDR3 protein comes from TCRdb applying MiXCR to the 5' RACE reads. Counted here are around 280,000 distinct CDR3 sequences, under 9.5% occurring once; the ten biggest clones make up approximately 2%. This sample also appeared in a second study, on yellow fever vaccine responses in identical twins.

Sample: memory (CD45RO+) T cells sorted from blood. The receptor set was obtained from a woman aged 18-35 years in good health.

This clonotype was seen a few times. CDR3 DNA: TGCAGCGTTGAGGTCGGGGGAATTGTCCCGCAGTATTTT. Translated: CSVEVGGIVPQYF. The V and J genes are TRBV29-1 and TRBJ2-3, with a possible D match to TRBD2 (6 bases). CDR1 is SQVTM, CDR2 ANQGSEA, per germline. Deletions cut 3 bases from V and 10 bases from J, with 17 bases between. The CDR3 runs to 13 residues.

This clonotype turned up a few times. This rearrangement joins TRBV9 to TRBJ2-1, with 8 positions matching TRBD2. Germline CDR1 SGDLS, CDR2 YYNGEE. Trimming cost V 0 bases and J 7 bases; bases outside gene matches: 9. The CDR3 has 16 amino acids. As DNA, the CDR3 is TGTGCCAGCAGCGTAGGCCAGGGACTAGGTTGGAATGAGCAGTTCTTC. It specifies CASSVGQGLGWNEQFF.

The chain uses TRBV11-3 and TRBJ2-7; D is uncertain. CDR3 size: 12 residues. Germline V gene data show CDR1 as SGHNT and CDR2 as YENEEA. The V end was cut by 10 bases, the J end by 7 bases, with 17 bases between. The CDR3 coding sequence is TGTGCCACCCTGCGAGGTCCGGTTGAGCAGTACGTC. Translating it yields CATLRGPVEQYV.

The rearrangement uses TRBV3-1 and TRBJ2-7, with D perhaps matching TRBD1 or TRBD2 (5 bases each). The CDR3 covers 13 residues. V was trimmed by 2 bases and J by 13 bases, leaving 18 bases between them. The germline V gene has CDR1 LGHDT and CDR2 YNNKEL (reference sequence). CDR3 sequence (DNA): TGTGCCAGCAGCCAATATTACGGGACGGCCGTATACGTC. Protein product: CASSQYYGTAVYV.

This clonotype was observed a handful of times. This chain connects TRBV6-1 to TRBJ2-1; perhaps TRBD1 as D (6 bases). This CDR3 contains 15 residues. V shed 6 bases and J shed 5 bases, with 17 bases lying between them. Germline-derived CDR1 and CDR2 are MNHNS and SASEGT. CDR3 loop: CASSRPGVKNNEQFF. As DNA, the CDR3 is TGTGCCAGCAGCCGCCCAGGGGTCAAGAACAATGAGCAGTTCTTC.

This clonotype was recorded many times. The CDR3 DNA is TGTGCCAGCAGCGTAGGGCCGAAGGGGAGTGTTACAGATACGCAGTATTTT. Protein product: CASSVGPKGSVTDTQYF. The chain links TRBV9 to TRBJ2-3; D may be TRBD1 or TRBD2 (5 bases each). Germline lookup yields CDR1 SGDLS and CDR2 YYNGEE. The germline V and J ends were trimmed by 0 bases and 3 bases, with 17 bases remaining between them. This CDR3 has 17 residues.

This clonotype was seen at least ten times. The chain links TRBV11-2 to TRBJ2-5; no clear D. CDR1 and CDR2 (germline): SGHAT, FQNNGV. The CDR3 runs to 12 residues. V lost 5 bases to trimming and J lost 5 bases, with 9 bases between them. In DNA, the CDR3 is TGTGCCAGCAGCCCCCTTGTGGAGACCCAGTACTTC. It yields the protein CASSPLVETQYF.

Comment on this clonotype: A single base separates this from a much larger clone, so it may be a read error. The chain uses TRBV20-1 and TRBJ2-5; TRBD1 aligns across 9 bases. CDR3 length: 16 amino acids. In germline, CDR1 is DFQATT, CDR2 SNEGSKA (reference sequence). CDR3 region: CSPSGTGGGIQETQYF. CDR3 DNA sequence: TGCAGTCCTAGCGGTACAGGGGGCGGAATCCAAGAGACCCAGTACTTC.

V usage is TRBV5-5 and J usage is TRBJ1-1; 8 positions match TRBD1. The CDR3 consists of 12 residues. Germline V gene data show CDR1 as SGHKS and CDR2 as YYEKEE (reference sequence). After removal of 1 base from V and 11 bases from J, the junction contained 4 bases not matched to a gene. The CDR3 coding sequence is TGTGCCAGCAGCTTGACCACAGGGGGGGCTTTCTTT. This codes for CASSLTTGGAFF.

This clonotype occurred many times. The gene calls are TRBV12-3 or TRBV12-4 and TRBJ2-1, with 8 bases lining up with TRBD2. The V segment lost 3 bases and the J segment 9 bases; nucleotides outside the gene matches: 10. This CDR3 contains 15 residues. The CDR3 DNA reads TGTGCCAGCAGTTTCCCGGGAGGGAAGTCTGGTGAGCAGTTCTTC. Protein: CASSFPGGKSGEQFF.

The chain has TRBV10-3 and TRBJ1-3, with a possible D match to TRBD1 (6 bases). Trimming pared 11 bases from V and 0 bases from J, leaving 11 bases between. CDR1 is ENHRY and CDR2 is SYGVKD in the germline V gene. The CDR3 has 13 residues. The CDR3 sequence is CAVVGGSGNTIYF. The CDR3 DNA reads TGTGCCGTCGTAGGGGGCTCTGGAAACACCATATATTTT.

In this sample, this clonotype turned up many times. The chain recombines TRBV28 with TRBJ2-3; 9 positions agree with TRBD2. Germline V gene lookup returns CDR1 MDHEN and CDR2 SYDVKM. With V trimmed by 5 bases and J by 4 bases, 4 bases remained unmatched. CDR3 length: 14 amino acids. CDR3 sequence (DNA): TGTGCCAGCAGTGGGGAGCGGGAGGCAGATACGCAGTATTTT. Translating gives CASSGEREADTQYF. Looking up the rest from reference TRBV28 and TRBJ2-3 gives the full variable domain: DVKVTQSSRYLVKRTGEKVFLECVQDMDHENMFWYRQDPGLGLRLIYFSYDVKMKEKGDIPEGYSVSREKKERFSLILESASTNQTSMYLCASSGEREADTQYFGPGTRLTVL.

The rearrangement links TRBV7-9 to TRBJ1-1; D remains unclear. Trimming shortened V by 7 bases and J by 5 bases, and 14 bases separated the two germline ends. Germline V gene lookup returns CDR1 SEHNR and CDR2 FQNEAQ (reference sequence). CDR3 length equals 13 residues. The chain's CDR3 is CASNPKAGTEAFF. The DNA for the CDR3 is TGTGCCAGCAACCCGAAGGCGGGGACTGAAGCTTTCTTT.

Only a few counts were recorded for this clonotype. V is TRBV7-9 and J is TRBJ2-1; D uncertain. Between the trimmed V and J ends, which lost 0 bases and 3 bases, there was a span of 6 bases. CDR1 and CDR2 (germline): SEHNR, FQNEAQ (reference sequence). The CDR3 contains 14 residues. CDR3 region: CASSLAGHYNEQFF. The DNA of the CDR3 is TGTGCCAGCAGCTTAGCTGGGCACTACAATGAGCAGTTCTTC. Full variable domain (rest looked up from reference TRBV7-9 and TRBJ2-1): DTGVSQNPRHKITKRGQNVTFRCDPISEHNRLYWYRQTLGQGPEFLTYFQNEAQLEKSRLLSDRFSAERPKGSFSTLEIQRTEQGDSAMYLCASSLAGHYNEQFFGPGTRLTVL.